These 14 T cell receptor beta chains were all obtained from the same sample, sequenced in a study of T cell changes during pregnancy in multiple sclerosis. Repertoires were generated with immunoSEQ multiplex PCR, while TCRdb's copy carries only in-frame clones and drops some. The sample lists about 59,000 clones, 75% to 95% occurring once. The sample was peripheral blood, taken before pregnancy. These receptors all come from a female donor with multiple sclerosis, enrolled in a pregnancy study.

The sample holds one count of this clone. J is TRBJ2-7 and V is TRBV10-3; perhaps TRBD1 as D (6 bases). Germline CDR1 and CDR2: ENHRY and SYGVKD. The CDR3 is 13 amino acids. V gave up 3 bases and J gave up 4 bases, with 10 bases separating them. CDR3 in amino acids: CAISDLQGYEQYF. CDR3 DNA sequence: TGTGCCATCAGTGACCTGCAGGGGTACGAGCAGTACTTC.

Here the CDR3 reads CASSPNILAGNHGELFF. The DNA of the CDR3 is TGTGCCAGCAGCCCCAACATACTAGCGGGCAACCACGGGGAGCTGTTTTTT. This sequence joins TRBV7-2 and TRBJ2-2; TRBD2 aligns across 9 bases. Unmatched junction bases numbered 14, after V lost 5 bases and J lost 7 bases. CDR3 length equals 17 residues. Germline assignment: CDR1 SGHTA and CDR2 FQGNSA.

The chain recombines TRBV7-2 with TRBJ1-1; 7 bases agree with TRBD1. Germline values: CDR1 SGHTA, CDR2 FQGNSA. V shed 3 bases, J shed 4 bases, and the junction held 8 bases outside the gene matches. This CDR3 region has 15 residues. CDR3 sequence: CASSFNRGVGTEAFF. The DNA of the CDR3 is TGTGCCAGCAGCTTTAACAGGGGCGTCGGCACTGAAGCTTTCTTT.

The rearrangement links TRBV29-1 to TRBJ2-3; tentatively, D is TRBD1 (6 bases). The CDR3 consists of 11 residues. V lost 8 bases, J lost 6 bases, and 12 bases lay in between. The V gene's germline CDR1 is SQVTM and CDR2 ANQGSEA. CDR3 nucleotides: TGCAGCTCTACGAGGGGGGATACGCAGTATTTT. Translating gives CSSTRGDTQYF.

The gene calls are TRBV11-2 and TRBJ2-2; 13 bases are shared with TRBD2. This CDR3 contains 18 residues. J gave up 4 bases and V 1 base, and 6 bases lay outside the gene matches. Germline CDR1 and CDR2: SGHAT and FQNNGV. The DNA of the CDR3 is TGTGCCAGCAGCTTAGGACTAGCGGGGGGCCGGGGCACCGGGGAGCTGTTTTTT. This sequence encodes CASSLGLAGGRGTGELFF.

This clone appeared a single time. The gene calls are TRBV7-2 and TRBJ1-1, with 7 bases that match TRBD1. The germline V gene encodes CDR1 SGHTA and CDR2 FQGNSA. The CDR3 is 13 residues long. J lost 5 bases, V lost 5 bases, and 5 bases had no gene match. Here the CDR3 reads CASSLSTGTEAFF. The CDR3 coding sequence is TGTGCCAGCAGCCTGTCGACAGGGACTGAAGCTTTCTTT.

The CDR3 region is CASSLGRIRSYEQYF. The CDR3, as DNA: TGTGCCAGCAGCTTAGGGCGGATCCGCTCCTACGAGCAGTACTTC. The chain joins TRBV7-2 to TRBJ2-7; D is ambiguous. The CDR3 sequence is 15 residues long. In germline, CDR1 is SGHTA, CDR2 FQGNSA. Between the trimmed V and J ends, which lost 1 base and 0 bases, there was a span of 10 bases.

The rearrangement links TRBV7-2 to TRBJ1-2, with 8 bases aligning to TRBD1. The CDR3 is 13 amino acids. V gave up 4 bases and J gave up 8 bases; unmatched junction bases: 6. The germline CDR1 and CDR2 sequences are SGHTA and FQGNSA. The CDR3 sequence: CASSSTGAWGYTF. The CDR3, as DNA: TGTGCCAGCAGCTCGACAGGGGCCTGGGGCTACACCTTC. Variable domain in full (rest from reference TRBV7-2 and TRBJ1-2): GAGVSQSPSNKVTEKGKDVELRCDPISGHTALYWYRQSLGQGLEFLIYFQGNSAPDKSGLPSDRFSAERTGGSVSTLTIQRTQQEDSAVYLCASSSTGAWGYTFGSGTRLTVV.

This chain uses TRBV27 with TRBJ2-5; 8 positions match TRBD2. Germline assignment: CDR1 MNHEY and CDR2 SMNVEV (reference sequence). J gave up 1 base and V 5 bases, and 15 bases lay outside the gene matches. This CDR3 region has 18 residues. The CDR3: CASSHTSGTRSPQETQYF. The CDR3 nucleotides read TGTGCCAGCAGTCACACCTCCGGGACTAGAAGTCCCCAAGAGACCCAGTACTTC.

Here the CDR3 DNA reads TGTGCCAGCAGCCGGGACATCTCCTACGAGCAGTACTTC. Encoded protein: CASSRDISYEQYF. The chain is built from TRBV7-9 and TRBJ2-7, with D possibly TRBD1 on 6 matching bases. Trimming stripped 5 bases from V and 0 bases from J, with 8 bases between. The CDR3 runs to 13 residues. Germline V gene lookup returns CDR1 SEHNR and CDR2 FQNEAQ (reference sequence).

The V call is TRBV6-1, the J call TRBJ1-6; D gene uncertain. Deletions cut 3 bases from V and 6 bases from J, with 6 bases between. This CDR3 contains 13 residues. Germline lookup yields CDR1 MNHNS and CDR2 SASEGT. CDR3: CASSEGFNSPLHF. The CDR3 bases are TGTGCCAGCAGTGAGGGCTTTAATTCACCCCTCCACTTT.

This sequence joins TRBV30 and TRBJ1-5; D is undetermined. Germline assignment: CDR1 GTSNPN and CDR2 SVGIG (reference sequence). The CDR3 consists of 16 residues. Trimming left V 0 bases short and J 2 bases short, with 14 bases between. The CDR3 loop reads CAWSVPGGPGNQPQHF. The CDR3 bases are TGTGCCTGGAGTGTACCTGGAGGGCCCGGCAATCAGCCCCAGCATTTT. Together with reference TRBV30 and TRBJ1-5, the CDR3 gives the full variable domain: SQTIHQWPATLVQPVGSPLSLECTVEGTSNPNLYWYRQAAGRGLQLLFYSVGIGQISSEVPQNLSASRPQDRQFILSSKKLLLSDSGFYLCAWSVPGGPGNQPQHFGDGTRLSIL.

V gene TRBV6-5 combines with J gene TRBJ1-2; 12 nucleotides match TRBD1. V gave up 5 bases and J gave up 4 bases; unmatched junction bases: 5. CDR1 MNHEY and CDR2 SVGAGI come from the germline V gene. CDR3 length: 15 amino acids. CDR3 nucleotide sequence: TGTGCCAGCAGTGCCCCGGGACAGGGGGCCTATGGCTACACCTTC. Translation gives CASSAPGQGAYGYTF.

J is TRBJ1-5 and V is TRBV10-3; 9 nucleotides line up with TRBD1. The germline gives CDR1 ENHRY, CDR2 SYGVKD. The length of the CDR3 is 15 residues. Trimming cost V 7 bases and J 4 bases; bases outside gene matches: 8. CDR3 nucleotide sequence: TGTGCCATCAAGTCGGACAGGGGTTTGAATCAGCCCCAGCATTTT. This encodes CAIKSDRGLNQPQHF.